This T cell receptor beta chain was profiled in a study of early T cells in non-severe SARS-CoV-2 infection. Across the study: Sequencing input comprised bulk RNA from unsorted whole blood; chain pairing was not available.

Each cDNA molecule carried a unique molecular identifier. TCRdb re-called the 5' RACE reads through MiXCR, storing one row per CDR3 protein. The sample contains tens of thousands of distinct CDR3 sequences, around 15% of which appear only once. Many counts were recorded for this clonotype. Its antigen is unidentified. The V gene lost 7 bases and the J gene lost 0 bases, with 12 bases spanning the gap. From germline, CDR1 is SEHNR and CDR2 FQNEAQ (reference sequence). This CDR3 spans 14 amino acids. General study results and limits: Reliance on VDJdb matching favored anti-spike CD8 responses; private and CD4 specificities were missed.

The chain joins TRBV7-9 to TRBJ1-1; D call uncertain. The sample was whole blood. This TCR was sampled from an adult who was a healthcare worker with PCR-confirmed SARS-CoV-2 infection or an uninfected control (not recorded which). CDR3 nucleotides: TGTGCCAGCACAGATGCTTCCGTGAACACTGAAGCTTTCTTT. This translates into CASTDASVNTEAFF.